This record looks at one T cell receptor beta chain sequence and its context. The sample originates from a study of CD8 T cells in Susac syndrome. The germline V gene has CDR1 MDHEN and CDR2 SYDVKM. V was pared by 4 bases and J by 2 bases, with 21 bases between. This CDR3 has 17 residues. The TEMRA cells underwent FACS enrichment, while the CD8+ and CD4+ T cells underwent negative isolation. Reverse transcription used about 0.5 to 1 ug RNA and random hexamers. Amplification of TCR beta CDR3 used immunoSEQ multiplex PCR across 54 Vbeta and 13 Jbeta. TCRdb independently ran MiXCR on the immunoSEQ multiplex PCR reads; one entry per CDR3 protein. The profile shows more than 65,000 distinct CDR3 sequences, roughly 94% of them singletons.

The clonotype comes from a human donor with multiple sclerosis. The V and J genes are TRBV28 and TRBJ2-7; D assignment may be TRBD1 or TRBD2 (5 bases each). Sequenced: CD8+ T cells from PBMCs. CDR3 in DNA: TGTGCCAGCAGTTCCCCCCGCGCAACTCCGGGACCCTACGAGCAGTACTTC. Translating gives CASSSPRATPGPYEQYF.